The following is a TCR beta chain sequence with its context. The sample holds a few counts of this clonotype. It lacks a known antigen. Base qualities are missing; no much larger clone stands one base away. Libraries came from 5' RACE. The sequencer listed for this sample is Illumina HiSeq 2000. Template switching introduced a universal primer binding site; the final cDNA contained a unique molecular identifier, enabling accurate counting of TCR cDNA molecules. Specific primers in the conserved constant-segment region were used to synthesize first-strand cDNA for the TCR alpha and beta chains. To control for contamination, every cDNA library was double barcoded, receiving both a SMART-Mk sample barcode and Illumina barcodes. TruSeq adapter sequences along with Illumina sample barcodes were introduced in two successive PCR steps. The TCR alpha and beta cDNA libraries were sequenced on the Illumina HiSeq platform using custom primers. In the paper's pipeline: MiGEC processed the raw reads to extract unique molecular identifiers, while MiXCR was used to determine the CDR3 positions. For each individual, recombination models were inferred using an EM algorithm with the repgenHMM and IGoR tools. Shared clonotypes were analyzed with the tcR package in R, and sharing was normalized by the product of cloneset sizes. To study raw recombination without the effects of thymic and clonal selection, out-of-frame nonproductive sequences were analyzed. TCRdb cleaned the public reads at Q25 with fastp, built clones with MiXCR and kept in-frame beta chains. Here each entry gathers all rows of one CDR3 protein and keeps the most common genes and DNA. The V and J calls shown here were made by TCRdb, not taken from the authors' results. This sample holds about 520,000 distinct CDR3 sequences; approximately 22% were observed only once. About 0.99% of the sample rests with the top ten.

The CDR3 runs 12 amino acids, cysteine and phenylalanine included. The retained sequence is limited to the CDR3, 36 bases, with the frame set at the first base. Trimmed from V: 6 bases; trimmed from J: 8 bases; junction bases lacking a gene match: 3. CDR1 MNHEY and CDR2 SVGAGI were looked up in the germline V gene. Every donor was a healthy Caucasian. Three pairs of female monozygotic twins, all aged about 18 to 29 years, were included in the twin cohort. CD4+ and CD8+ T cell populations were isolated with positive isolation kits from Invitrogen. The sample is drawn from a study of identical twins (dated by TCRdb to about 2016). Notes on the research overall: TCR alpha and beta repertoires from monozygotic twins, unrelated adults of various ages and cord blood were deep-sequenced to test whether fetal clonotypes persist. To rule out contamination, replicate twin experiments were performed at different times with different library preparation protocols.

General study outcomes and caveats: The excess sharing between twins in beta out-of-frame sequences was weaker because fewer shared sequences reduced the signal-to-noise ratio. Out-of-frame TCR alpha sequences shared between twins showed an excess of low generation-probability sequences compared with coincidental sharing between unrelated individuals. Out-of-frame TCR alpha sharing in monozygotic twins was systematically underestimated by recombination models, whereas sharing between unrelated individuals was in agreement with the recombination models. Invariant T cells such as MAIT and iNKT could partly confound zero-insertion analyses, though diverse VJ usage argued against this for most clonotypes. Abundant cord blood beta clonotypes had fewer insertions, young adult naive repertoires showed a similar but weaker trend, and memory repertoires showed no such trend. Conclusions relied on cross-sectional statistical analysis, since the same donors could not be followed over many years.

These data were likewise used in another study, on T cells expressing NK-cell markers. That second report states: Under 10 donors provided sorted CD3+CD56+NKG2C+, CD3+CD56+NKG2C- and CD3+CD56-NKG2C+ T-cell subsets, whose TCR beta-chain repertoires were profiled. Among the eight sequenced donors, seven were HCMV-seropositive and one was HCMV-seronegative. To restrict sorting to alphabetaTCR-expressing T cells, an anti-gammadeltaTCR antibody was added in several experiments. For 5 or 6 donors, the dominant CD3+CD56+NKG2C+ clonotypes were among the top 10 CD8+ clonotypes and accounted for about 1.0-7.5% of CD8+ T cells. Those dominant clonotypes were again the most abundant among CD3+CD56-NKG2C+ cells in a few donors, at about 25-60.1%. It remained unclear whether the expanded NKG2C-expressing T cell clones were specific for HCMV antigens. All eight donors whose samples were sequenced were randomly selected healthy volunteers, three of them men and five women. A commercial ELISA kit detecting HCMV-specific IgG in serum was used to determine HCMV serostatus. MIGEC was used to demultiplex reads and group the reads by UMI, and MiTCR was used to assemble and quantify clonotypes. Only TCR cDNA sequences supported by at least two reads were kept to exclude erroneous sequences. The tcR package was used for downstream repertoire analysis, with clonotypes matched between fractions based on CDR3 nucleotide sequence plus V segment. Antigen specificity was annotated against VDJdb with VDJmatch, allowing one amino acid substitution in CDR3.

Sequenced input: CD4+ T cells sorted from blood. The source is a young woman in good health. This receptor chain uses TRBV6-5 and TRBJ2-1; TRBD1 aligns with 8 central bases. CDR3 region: CASRNRGYEQFF. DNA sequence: TGTGCCAGCAGGAACAGGGGGTATGAGCAGTTCTTC.